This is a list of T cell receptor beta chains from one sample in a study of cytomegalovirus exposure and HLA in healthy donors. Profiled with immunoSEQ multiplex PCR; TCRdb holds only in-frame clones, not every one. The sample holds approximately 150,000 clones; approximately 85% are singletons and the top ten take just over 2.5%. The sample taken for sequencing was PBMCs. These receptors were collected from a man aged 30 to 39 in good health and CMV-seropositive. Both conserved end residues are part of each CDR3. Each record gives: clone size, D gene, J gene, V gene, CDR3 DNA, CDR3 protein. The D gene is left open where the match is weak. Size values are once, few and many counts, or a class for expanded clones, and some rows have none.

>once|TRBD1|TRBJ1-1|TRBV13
TGTGCCAGCAGCGCCAGGACAGGAAGCGGCACTGAAGCTTTCTTT
CASSARTGSGTEAFF
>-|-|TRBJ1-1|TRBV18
TGTGCCAGCTCACCCGACACCATGAACACTGAAGCTTTCTTT
CASSPDTMNTEAFF
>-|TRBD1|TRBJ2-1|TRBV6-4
TGTGCCAGCAGTGGGCCAGGGGGCGATGAGCAGTTCTTC
CASSGPGGDEQFF
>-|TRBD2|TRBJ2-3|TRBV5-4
TGTGCCAGCAGCTTTCGACTAGCGGGAGTGCGGGATACGCAGTATTTT
CASSFRLAGVRDTQYF
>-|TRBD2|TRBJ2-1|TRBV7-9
TGTGCCAGCAGCTTAGCACTAGCGGAGACTTACAATGAGCAGTTCTTC
CASSLALAETYNEQFF
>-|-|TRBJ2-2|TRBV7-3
TGTGCCAGCAGCTTGAGGGTTGGCGGGGAGCTGTTTTTT
CASSLRVGGELFF
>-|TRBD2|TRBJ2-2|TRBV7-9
TGTTCCAGCAGCCCTCGTTCTAGCGGGGACACCGGGGAGCTGTTTTTT
CSSSPRSSGDTGELFF
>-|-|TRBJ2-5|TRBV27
TGTGCCAGCAGTTTACTGGTCGGTGTAGAGACCCAGTACTTC
CASSLLVGVETQYF
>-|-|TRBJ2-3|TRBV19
TGTGCCACCAGACTATCGGACTACCCAAGCACAGATACGCAGTATTTT
CATRLSDYPSTDTQYF
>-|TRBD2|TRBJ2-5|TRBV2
TGTGCCAGCAGCGGACTAGCGGGAGGGTTAGAGACCCAGTACTTC
CASSGLAGGLETQYF
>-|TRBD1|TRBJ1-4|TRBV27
TGTGCCAGCAGTCCAGACACAGGGGGGCTTAATGAAAAACTGTTTTTT
CASSPDTGGLNEKLFF
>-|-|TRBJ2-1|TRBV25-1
TGTGCCAGCAGTCCCCCGGACAGCTACACCTTCTCCTACAATGAGCAGTTCTTC
CASSPPDSYTFSYNEQFF
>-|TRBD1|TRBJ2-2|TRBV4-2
TGTGCCAGCACTCATCCCGGGACAGGGAAAACCGGGGAGCTGTTTTTT
CASTHPGTGKTGELFF